This is a list of T cell receptor beta chains from one sample in a study of T cells in Graves' hyperthyroidism and ophthalmopathy. TCRdb reprocessed the multiplex PCR reads with MiXCR, giving one entry per CDR3 protein. This sample has around 380,000 distinct CDR3 sequences; approximately 15% occur once, and the top ten carry around 20%. The sample comprised blood. The source is a man under 40 with Graves' hyperthyroidism that later progressed to Graves' ophthalmopathy. CDR3s include the opening cysteine and the closing phenylalanine or tryptophan. D genes are given only for firm matches. A clone size is listed for some rows: how often the clone was seen (once, few, many), or a class if it is expanded.

V	size	D	J	length	CDR3	DNA
TRBV12-3/TRBV12-4	many	TRBD1	TRBJ2-5	14	CASTPYKGAETQYF	TGTGCCAGCACCCCCTATAAGGGGGCGGAGACCCAGTACTTC
TRBV9	few	.	TRBJ2-5	13	CASSRTVSETQYF	TGTGCCAGCAGCAGGACAGTGAGTGAGACCCAGTACTTC
TRBV27	many	TRBD1	TRBJ1-1	14	CASRAPGGRTEAFF	TGTGCCAGCAGGGCCCCAGGGGGCAGGACTGAAGCTTTCTTT
TRBV27	few	.	TRBJ2-7	12	CASGGLGYEQYF	TGTGCCAGCGGGGGCTTAGGCTACGAGCAGTACTTC
TRBV6-1	many	.	TRBJ2-2	16	CASSRGTQTNTGELFF	TGTGCCAGCAGTCGCGGGACACAAACTAACACCGGGGAGCTGTTTTTT
TRBV29-1	.	.	TRBJ1-2	11	CSVGDFYGYTF	TGCAGCGTTGGGGACTTCTATGGCTACACCTTC
TRBV6-1	many	.	TRBJ2-1	14	CASRRGTNHNEQFF	TGTGCCAGCAGACGGGGGACAAACCACAATGAGCAGTTCTTC
TRBV3-1	few	TRBD1	TRBJ1-6	15	CASSLGQGTRSPLHF	TGTGCCAGCAGCTTGGGACAGGGGACCCGTTCACCCCTCCACTTT
TRBV20-1	many	.	TRBJ1-1	14	CSASAGGVNTEAFF	TGCAGTGCTAGCGCTGGAGGGGTGAACACTGAAGCTTTCTTT
TRBV28	few	TRBD1	TRBJ2-6	16	CASTTGTVSGANVLTF	TGTGCCAGCACCACCGGGACAGTCTCTGGGGCCAACGTCCTGACTTTC
TRBV28	many	.	TRBJ2-7	11	CASSPRWEQYF	TGTGCCAGCAGTCCGCGGTGGGAGCAGTACTTC
TRBV28	many	TRBD1	TRBJ1-2	13	CAHETGGNYGYTF	TGTGCCCACGAGACAGGGGGAAACTATGGCTACACCTTC
TRBV28	many	TRBD2	TRBJ2-7	14	CASSLTGRVYEQYF	TGTGCCAGCAGCCTTACCGGGAGGGTCTACGAGCAGTACTTC
TRBV12-3/TRBV12-4	.	TRBD1	TRBJ2-7	14	CASSFTGGIYEQYF	TGTGCCAGCAGTTTTACAGGGGGGATTTACGAGCAGTACTTC
TRBV6-1	many	.	TRBJ2-2	17	CASKERRGREITGELFF	TGTGCCAGCAAAGAGAGACGTGGCAGAGAAATAACCGGGGAGCTGTTTTTT
TRBV12-3/TRBV12-4	many	.	TRBJ1-1	14	CASRTGRLNTEAFF	TGTGCCAGCAGGACAGGCCGGCTGAACACTGAAGCTTTCTTT
TRBV7-9	many	TRBD2	TRBJ2-7	16	CASSPGLAGLYYEQYF	TGTGCCAGCAGCCCAGGACTAGCGGGGCTCTACTACGAGCAGTACTTC
TRBV11-2	many	TRBD1	TRBJ2-5	15	CASSEDRLTQETQYF	TGTGCCAGCAGCGAGGACAGGTTAACCCAAGAGACCCAGTACTTC
TRBV7-9	many	.	TRBJ2-3	16	CASSLGFGRASDTQYF	TGTGCCAGCAGCTTAGGGTTTGGGCGGGCGTCAGATACGCAGTATTTT
TRBV29-1	.	.	TRBJ1-1	11	CSAAPTAEAFF	TGCAGCGCTGCCCCGACAGCCGAAGCTTTCTTT
TRBV6-1	many	TRBD1	TRBJ1-5	14	CASTGRGRVQPQHF	TGTGCCAGCACTGGCAGGGGGCGAGTACAGCCCCAGCATTTT
TRBV6-2/TRBV6-3	.	TRBD1	TRBJ1-2	13	CASSDRGRYGYTF	TGTGCCAGCAGTGACAGGGGGCGGTATGGCTACACCTTC
TRBV7-6	many	TRBD1	TRBJ2-1	13	CASSLSAGGEQFF	TGTGCCAGCAGCTTGTCCGCAGGGGGTGAGCAGTTCTTC
TRBV7-9	many	.	TRBJ2-7	13	CASSSLTSYEQYF	TGTGCCAGCAGCTCCTTAACGAGTTACGAGCAGTACTTC
TRBV7-9	.	.	TRBJ1-5	17	CASSLDGGGASNQPQHF	TGTGCCAGCAGCTTAGACGGGGGGGGCGCCAGCAATCAGCCCCAGCATTTT
TRBV12-3/TRBV12-4	many	.	TRBJ1-1	15	CASSLVGALNTEAFF	TGTGCCAGCAGTTTAGTAGGGGCCCTGAACACTGAAGCTTTCTTT
TRBV6-5	.	.	TRBJ2-2	16	CASSYSGSSNTGELFF	TGTGCCAGCAGTTACTCGGGCAGTTCGAACACCGGGGAGCTGTTTTTT
TRBV6-2/TRBV6-3	.	.	TRBJ2-7	14	CASSDGYIAYEQYF	TGTGCCAGCAGTGACGGTTACATTGCCTACGAGCAGTACTTC
TRBV7-2	many	TRBD1	TRBJ1-4	14	CASSSTGLDEKLFF	TGTGCCAGCAGCTCGACAGGGCTTGACGAAAAACTGTTTTTT
TRBV12-3/TRBV12-4	once	.	TRBJ1-1	13	CASSESRLTEAFF	TGTGCCAGCAGTGAATCAAGGTTAACTGAAGCTTTCTTT
TRBV20-1	.	.	TRBJ2-2	16	CSARGPAGSNTGELFF	TGCAGTGCTAGAGGACCGGCAGGGTCGAACACCGGGGAGCTGTTTTTT
TRBV18	many	.	TRBJ1-5	13	CASSLQGSSPQHF	TGTGCCAGCTCACTCCAGGGCAGTTCGCCCCAGCATTTT